One sample yielded the 9 T cell receptor beta chains listed below, sequenced in a study of blood T cell repertoires in COVID-19. Sequenced by immunoSEQ multiplex PCR; TCRdb stores in-frame clones only, minus some. The sample has about 270,000 clones; 81% are singletons. The sample was peripheral blood. Source of these receptors: a woman between 55 and 75 years old with active or convalescent COVID-19.

The V gene is TRBV27, the J gene TRBJ1-5, with TRBD1 identical over 7 bases. The CDR3 totals 16 residues. J was trimmed by 6 bases and V by 3 bases; bases with no gene match: 11. Germline loops: CDR1 MNHEY, CDR2 SMNVEV (reference sequence). In DNA form, the CDR3 reads TGTGCCAGCAGTTTCGTCAGGGGGGAAATGGTTCAGCCCCAGCATTTT. Translating gives CASSFVRGEMVQPQHF.

V gene TRBV7-8 combines with J gene TRBJ2-7; TRBD2 matches at 8 bases. The V gene's germline CDR1 is SGHVS and CDR2 FQNEAQ. The V gene end was trimmed by 7 bases and the J gene end by 2 bases; junction bases not matched to a gene: 1. The CDR3 runs to 12 residues. CDR3 bases: TGTGCCAGCATGGGACTAGCCTACGAGCAGTACTTC. Its protein product is CASMGLAYEQYF.

CDR3 sequence: CASSPKGGGNQPQHF. The CDR3 region has the DNA TGTGCCAGCTCACCGAAAGGGGGAGGCAATCAGCCCCAGCATTTT. V is TRBV18 and J is TRBJ1-5; D might be TRBD1 (6 bases). Per germline, CDR1 KGHSH and CDR2 LQKENI. V dropped 3 bases and J dropped 2 bases, with 11 bases sitting between them. The CDR3 contains 15 residues.

The chain links TRBV6-5 to TRBJ2-5, with TRBD2 matching 7 bases. The CDR3 extends over 15 amino acids. The trim removed 0 bases at V and 0 bases at J, leaving 1 base unmatched. CDR1 and CDR2 from the germline V gene are MNHEY and SVGAGI. CDR3 nucleotide sequence: TGTGCCAGCAGTTACTCGGGGGGGTACCAAGAGACCCAGTACTTC. The encoded protein is CASSYSGGYQETQYF.

This chain uses TRBV9 with TRBJ2-1, with TRBD2 matching over 8 bases. The CDR3 extends over 16 amino acids. V was pared by 0 bases and J by 0 bases, with 2 bases of the junction left unmatched. In germline, CDR1 is SGDLS, CDR2 YYNGEE. This CDR3 reads CASSVALAVSYNEQFF. CDR3 sequence (DNA): TGTGCCAGCAGCGTAGCACTAGCGGTCTCCTACAATGAGCAGTTCTTC.

This chain joins TRBV2 and TRBJ2-2; D unresolved. CDR3 size: 13 residues. The V end lost 10 bases, the J end lost 1 base, and 10 bases lay between the germline ends. Germline-derived CDR1 and CDR2 are SNHLY and FYNNEI. The CDR3 loop is CAKSTVNTGELFF. The CDR3 DNA reads as TGTGCCAAGTCGACTGTGAACACCGGGGAGCTGTTTTTT.

This chain uses TRBV19 with TRBJ1-2, with 8 bases fitting TRBD1. CDR1 and CDR2 from the germline V gene are LNHDA and SQIVND (reference sequence). Losses at the gene ends were 6 bases for V and 2 bases for J; bases not matched to a gene: 5. The CDR3 has 14 amino acids. The CDR3 region is CASRRTGMNYGYTF. CDR3 coding DNA: TGTGCCAGTAGAAGGACAGGGATGAACTATGGCTACACCTTC. Combining the CDR3 with reference TRBV19 and TRBJ1-2 gives the whole variable domain DGGITQSPKYLFRKEGQNVTLSCEQNLNHDAMYWYRQDPGQGLRLIYYSQIVNDFQKGDIAEGYSVSREKKESFPLTVTSAQKNPTAFYLCASRRTGMNYGYTFGSGTRLTVV.

This clone was picked up a small number of times. CDR3 residues: CASSALTGTGELFF. The CDR3, as DNA: TGCGCCAGCAGCGCTCTGACAGGGACCGGGGAGCTGTTTTTT. The chain carries TRBV5-1 and TRBJ2-2, with 7 bases lining up with TRBD1. The CDR3 has 14 residues. Germline V gene lookup returns CDR1 SGHRS and CDR2 YFSETQ. V gave up 4 bases and J gave up 5 bases; unmatched junction bases: 5.

The chain uses TRBV29-1 and TRBJ2-5, with 7 bases lining up with TRBD2. V lost 3 bases, J lost 4 bases, and 5 bases stayed unmatched. This CDR3 region has 13 residues. The V gene's germline CDR1 is SQVTM and CDR2 ANQGSEA. The CDR3 reads CSVDMAGVETQYF. For the CDR3, the DNA is TGCAGCGTTGACATGGCGGGAGTAGAGACCCAGTACTTC.